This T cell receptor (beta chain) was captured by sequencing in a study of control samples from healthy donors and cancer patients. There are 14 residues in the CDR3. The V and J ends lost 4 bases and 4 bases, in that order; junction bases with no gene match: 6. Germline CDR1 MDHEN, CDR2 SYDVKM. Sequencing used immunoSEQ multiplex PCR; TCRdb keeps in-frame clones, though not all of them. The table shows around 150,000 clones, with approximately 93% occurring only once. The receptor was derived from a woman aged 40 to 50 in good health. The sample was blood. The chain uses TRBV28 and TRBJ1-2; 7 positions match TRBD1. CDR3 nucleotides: TGTGCCAGCAGTTCGGGACAGCGGAGCTATGGCTACACCTTC. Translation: CASSSGQRSYGYTF.